A selection of T cell receptor beta chains follows, all from one sample in a study of blood T cell repertoires in COVID-19. Only in-frame clones appear in the TCRdb table, and some are missing; sequencing was by immunoSEQ multiplex PCR. The table lists a few hundred thousand clones, about 87% of them singletons. The source material was peripheral blood. The receptors shown here come from a man aged 18 to 30 with COVID-19, enrolled during active disease. CDR3s include the opening cysteine and the closing phenylalanine or tryptophan. Fields, in order: J gene, D gene, V gene, clone size, CDR3 DNA, CDR3 protein. The D gene is left open where the match is weak. The size field is filled for only some rows; it gives once, few, many or a size class.

TRBJ1-5 - TRBV29-1 - TGCAGCCTCCTCTTGGCGACAGAGAATCAGCCCCAGCATTTT CSLLLATENQPQHF
TRBJ2-7 - TRBV19 - TGTGCCAGTAGTACAGGCACCTACGAGCAGTACTTC CASSTGTYEQYF
TRBJ2-7 TRBD2 TRBV7-2 - TGTGCCAGCAGCCCCGGGATGACTAGCGGGGCCTACGAGCAGTACTTC CASSPGMTSGAYEQYF
TRBJ2-3 TRBD2 TRBV24-1 - TGTGCCACCAGTGACTCCGGGGCTAGCGGGACTAGCACAGATACGCAGTATTTT CATSDSGASGTSTDTQYF
TRBJ2-7 - TRBV29-1 once TGCAGCGTTGGCGGGGCGGAGACCTACGAGCAGTACTTC CSVGGAETYEQYF
TRBJ1-2 TRBD1 TRBV19 - TGTGCCACTACGACAGGGCACTATGGCTACACCTTC CATTTGHYGYTF
TRBJ1-1 - TRBV5-1 - TGCGCCAGCAGCTTGGGTCTGGACTCGCGGGTGAACACTGAAGCTTTCTTT CASSLGLDSRVNTEAFF
TRBJ1-4 TRBD1 TRBV30 - TGTGCCTGGGCCACCGTCTTGGACAGGGGCGGGGAAAAACTGTTTTTT CAWATVLDRGGEKLFF
TRBJ1-2 - TRBV9 - TGTGCCAGCAGCGTAGGCGGAGACTATGGCTACACCTTC CASSVGGDYGYTF
TRBJ2-7 TRBD2 TRBV5-1 - TGCGCCAGCAGCATAGCGGGGTACTACGAGCAGTACTTC CASSIAGYYEQYF
TRBJ2-5 - TRBV2 - TGTGCCAGCAGCGGGTTAGGGGGTTCTAAGTACCAAGAGACCCAGTACTTC CASSGLGGSKYQETQYF
TRBJ1-6 - TRBV10-2 few TGCGCCACCACGTGGGGGCAAAATTCACCCCTCCACTTT CATTWGQNSPLHF
TRBJ2-2 TRBD1 TRBV7-6 many TGTGCCAGCAGCCACTCAGGGGCCTCAGGGGGTACCGGGGAGCTGTTTTTT CASSHSGASGGTGELFF
TRBJ2-7 - TRBV9 - TGTGCCAGCAGCCGAACAGATTACGAGCAGTACTTC CASSRTDYEQYF
TRBJ2-2 TRBD1 TRBV24-1 - TGTGCCACCAGTGATCACGACAGGGGGAGAGGGTCCGGGGAGCTGTTTTTT CATSDHDRGRGSGELFF
TRBJ1-2 - TRBV5-5 - TGTGCCAGCAGCTTCCCCATCCCGAGGTATGGCTACACCTTC CASSFPIPRYGYTF
TRBJ2-4 TRBD1 TRBV2 once TGTGCCAGCAGTGAAGACAGGGGGCGAGGGAACATTCAGTACTTC CASSEDRGRGNIQYF
TRBJ1-1 TRBD1 TRBV19 - TGTGCCAGTTCCCAGACAGGGACGAACACTGAAGCTTTCTTT CASSQTGTNTEAFF
TRBJ2-1 TRBD2 TRBV4-1 - TGCGCCACCCAAGGGGAGGGCCGCTATGAGCAGTTCTTC CATQGEGRYEQFF
TRBJ2-1 TRBD2 TRBV27 - TGTGCCAGCAGTCGTTTTAGCGGGAGGGTAACCTACAATGAGCAGTTCTTC CASSRFSGRVTYNEQFF
TRBJ2-1 - TRBV4-2 once TGTGCCAGCAGCCAAGATGGGTTTAGAGCGGATGACTACAATGAGCAGTTCTTC CASSQDGFRADDYNEQFF
TRBJ1-4 - TRBV28 - TGTGCCAGCAGCTCGCTGAAAGGGGCGCCTAATGAAAAACTGTTTTTT CASSSLKGAPNEKLFF
TRBJ1-2 - TRBV7-3 - TGTGCCACCACCCCGTTCTCCGAGGCCGGCTACACCTTC CATTPFSEAGYTF
TRBJ2-3 TRBD1 TRBV4-2 - TGTGCCAGCAGCCGGGACAGCCCAGATACGCAGTATTTT CASSRDSPDTQYF
TRBJ2-1 - TRBV9 - TGTGCCAGCAGCGTAGAATATAGGGGTGGTGAGCAGTTCTTC CASSVEYRGGEQFF
TRBJ2-1 - TRBV5-1 few TGCGCCAGCACCCCAACGGGTCTCTCCTACAATGAGCAGTTCTTC CASTPTGLSYNEQFF
TRBJ1-6 TRBD1 TRBV5-8 - TGTGCCAGCAGCTCGGACAGGGGGAGGCCCCTCCACTTT CASSSDRGRPLHF
TRBJ2-1 - TRBV30 once TGTGCCTGGAGGGGGGGTATCTGGACAGGCTACAATGAGCAGTTCTTC CAWRGGIWTGYNEQFF
TRBJ2-3 - TRBV13 - TGTGCCAGCAGCGAGGACAGCTCCACAGATACGCAGTATTTT CASSEDSSTDTQYF
TRBJ2-6 - TRBV9 once TGTGCCAGCAGCGCCCATCCGACATCCGGGGCCAACGTCCTGACTTTC CASSAHPTSGANVLTF
TRBJ2-3 TRBD2 TRBV6-2/TRBV6-3 - TGTGCCAGCAGTACTAGGTGGACTAGCGGGAATAGTGCACAGTCGGCGCAGTATTTT CASSTRWTSGNSAQSAQYF
TRBJ1-5 - TRBV7-2 - TGTGCCAGCAGCTCAACGGGTGCCGGGCAGCCCCAGCATTTT CASSSTGAGQPQHF
TRBJ1-5 - TRBV21-1 - TGTGCCAGCAGCAGAGGAACAAATCAGCCCCAGCATTTT CASSRGTNQPQHF
TRBJ2-5 TRBD2 TRBV9 once TGTGCCAGCAGTCATAGCGGGAGGGCCGGGGAGACCCAGTACTTC CASSHSGRAGETQYF
TRBJ2-5 TRBD1 TRBV5-6 - TGTGCCAGCAGCACAGGACAGGGAGGAGGGGAGACCCAGTACTTC CASSTGQGGGETQYF
TRBJ2-3 - TRBV25-1 - TGTGCCAGCAGTGAATCGTCAGGGGTCGAAGGGTCAGATACGCAGTATTTT CASSESSGVEGSDTQYF
TRBJ2-5 TRBD1 TRBV2 - TGTGCCAGCGCGCACAGGGGGCATACCCAAGAGACCCAGTACTTC CASAHRGHTQETQYF
TRBJ2-7 TRBD2 TRBV10-1 once TGCGCCATCAGACCTAGCGGGGGGGCCAAGTACGAGCAGTACTTC CAIRPSGGAKYEQYF
TRBJ2-5 TRBD1 TRBV18 - TGTGCCAGCTCACCCGAGACAGGGTATCGGGAGACCCAGTACTTC CASSPETGYRETQYF
TRBJ1-3 - TRBV5-8 - TGTGCCAGCAGCTTCCGACAGTTCTCTGGAAACACCATATATTTT CASSFRQFSGNTIYF